This section outlines one T cell receptor (beta chain) sequence together with its context. Its antigen is not known. The data belong to a study of human T cells and chemical hapten exposure. Overall study results and limits: Expanded TCR counts at PT1 were positively correlated with the patch test score.

Each CDR3 protein gets one entry after TCRdb re-called the RACE reads with MiXCR. Here the sample spans around 350,000 distinct CDR3 sequences, 5.5% being singletons. The time point denotes: pre-sensitization, week 0. Treatment here: therapeutic diphenylcyclopropenone sensitization with weekly scalp DPC. Germline V gene sequence: CDR1 SEHNR, CDR2 FQNEAQ (reference sequence). There are 15 residues in the CDR3. The ends were cut back, 6 bases at V and 0 bases at J, with 12 bases in the middle. This TCR was sampled from a woman under 30 with alopecia areata. Some clones in this sample may be carry-over from other donors' samples. Sample: whole blood, taken in connection with sensitization to the hapten diphenylcyclopropenone (DPC). The chain has TRBV7-9 and TRBJ1-3; D is ambiguous. The CDR3 DNA sequence: TGTGCCAGCAGTTCCGACAAGGACTCTGGAAACACCATATATTTT. It translates to CASSSDKDSGNTIYF.